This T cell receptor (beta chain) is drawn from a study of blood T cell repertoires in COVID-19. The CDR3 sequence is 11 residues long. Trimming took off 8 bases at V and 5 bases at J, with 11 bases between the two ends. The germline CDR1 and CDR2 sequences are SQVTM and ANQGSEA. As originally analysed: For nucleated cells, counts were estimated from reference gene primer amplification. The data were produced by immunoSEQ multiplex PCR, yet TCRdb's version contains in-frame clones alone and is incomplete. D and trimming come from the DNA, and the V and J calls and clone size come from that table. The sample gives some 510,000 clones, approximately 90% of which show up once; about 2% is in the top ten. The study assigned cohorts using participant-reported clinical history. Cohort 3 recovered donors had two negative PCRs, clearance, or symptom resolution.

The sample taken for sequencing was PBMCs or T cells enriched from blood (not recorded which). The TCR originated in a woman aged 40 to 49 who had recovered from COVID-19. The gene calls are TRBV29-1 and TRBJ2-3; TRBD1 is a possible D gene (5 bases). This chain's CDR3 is CSSLQGDTQYF. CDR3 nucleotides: TGCAGCTCACTCCAGGGAGATACGCAGTATTTT.